Each of the 18 T cell receptor beta chains below was sequenced from the same sample in a study of PD-1 blockade in mismatch repair-deficient tumors. TCRdb keeps only in-frame clones here, not all; method: immunoSEQ multiplex PCR. The sample contains some 130,000 clones, roughly 90% of which appear only once. The sequences come from peripheral blood, collected approximately 69 weeks after starting pembrolizumab. The receptor set was obtained from an adult with mismatch repair-deficient cancer.

CDR3 coding DNA: TGTGCCAGCAGTACCGGGACGGTTCGTGATACCCAGTACTTC. Translated, it gives CASSTGTVRDTQYF. This sequence joins TRBV28 and TRBJ2-5; D possibly uses TRBD1 or TRBD2 (5 bases each). V lost 5 bases, J lost 8 bases, and 18 bases lay in between. Germline V gene sequence: CDR1 MDHEN, CDR2 SYDVKM. The CDR3 is 14 residues long. Full variable domain (remainder filled in from reference TRBV28 and TRBJ2-5): DVKVTQSSRYLVKRTGEKVFLECVQDMDHENMFWYRQDPGLGLRLIYFSYDVKMKEKGDIPEGYSVSREKKERFSLILESASTNQTSMYLCASSTGTVRDTQYFGPGTRLLVL.

The gene calls are TRBV25-1 and TRBJ1-1, with 7 bases fitting TRBD1. CDR1 is MGHDK, CDR2 SYGVNS, per germline. V was pared by 4 bases and J by 4 bases, with 3 bases of the junction left unmatched. The CDR3 sequence is 13 residues long. The CDR3 reads CASSAQGSTEAFF. The CDR3 nucleotides read TGTGCCAGCAGTGCACAGGGGAGCACTGAAGCTTTCTTT.

V is TRBV7-9 and J is TRBJ2-7; a weak D match, TRBD2 (6 bases). CDR1 and CDR2 from the germline V gene are SEHNR and FQNEAQ (reference sequence). CDR3 length: 16 amino acids. V was pared by 1 base and J by 2 bases, with 15 bases between. The CDR3 sequence is CASSLVMLGGTYEQYF. CDR3 DNA sequence: TGTGCCAGCAGCTTAGTTATGCTGGGCGGGACCTACGAGCAGTACTTC.

V is TRBV2 and J is TRBJ1-1; 8 bases are shared with TRBD1. CDR3 length: 15 residues. CDR1 and CDR2 from the germline V gene are SNHLY and FYNNEI. Germline trimming cut 2 bases from V and 2 bases from J; bases unmatched to any gene: 4. In DNA, the CDR3 is TGTGCCAGCAGTGAACAGGGGGCTATAAACACTGAAGCTTTCTTT. Amino acids: CASSEQGAINTEAFF.

This chain joins TRBV9 and TRBJ2-1; the match to TRBD2 covers 12 bases. With 4 bases clipped from V and 0 bases from J, the junction kept 5 bases outside the gene matches. Germline CDR1 reads SGDLS; CDR2 reads YYNGEE. The CDR3 spans 17 residues. CDR3 amino acids: CASSSLAGGLSYNEQFF. In DNA, the CDR3 is TGTGCCAGCAGCTCACTAGCGGGAGGCCTCTCCTACAATGAGCAGTTCTTC.

The J gene is TRBJ2-7, the V gene TRBV10-3, with D perhaps TRBD1 (5 bases). CDR1 is ENHRY and CDR2 is SYGVKD in the germline V gene. The CDR3 loop spans 12 amino acids. Trimming left V 3 bases short and J 2 bases short, with 5 bases between. The DNA of the CDR3 is TGTGCCATCAGTGACAGGGCCTACGAGCAGTACTTC. The encoded protein is CAISDRAYEQYF.

The rearrangement uses TRBV11-2 and TRBJ2-7; D gene ambiguous. Germline V gene sequence: CDR1 SGHAT, CDR2 FQNNGV. This CDR3 comprises 13 residues. With 4 bases removed from V and 3 bases from J, the gap between germline ends came to 10 bases. CDR3 sequence reads: CASSSMDRYEQYF. Written as DNA, the CDR3 is TGTGCCAGCAGCTCGATGGACCGCTACGAGCAGTACTTC. The variable domain in full, completed from reference TRBV11-2 and TRBJ2-7, reads EAGVAQSPRYKIIEKRQSVAFWCNPISGHATLYWYQQILGQGPKLLIQFQNNGVVDDSQLPKDRFSAERLKGVDSTLKIQPAKLEDSAVYLCASSSMDRYEQYFGPGTRLTVT.

The genes are TRBV28 and TRBJ2-7, with D maybe TRBD2 (5 bases). The germline CDR1 and CDR2 sequences are MDHEN and SYDVKM. V was pared by 1 base and J by 4 bases, with 11 bases between. The length of the CDR3 is 14 residues. CDR3 sequence reads: CASSLFGREYEQYF. The DNA of the CDR3 is TGTGCCAGCAGTTTATTTGGACGGGAATACGAGCAGTACTTC.

A remark on this clone: Other DNA sequences of this sample code for an identical CDR3. The genes are TRBV7-9 and TRBJ2-3, with D uncertain. In germline, CDR1 is SEHNR, CDR2 FQNEAQ (reference sequence). This CDR3 is 12 amino acids long. Trimming shortened V by 4 bases and J by 4 bases, and 6 bases separated the two germline ends. The CDR3 loop reads CASSYRADTQYF. The CDR3 DNA follows: TGTGCCAGCAGCTACAGAGCAGATACGCAGTATTTT. Drawing the rest from reference TRBV7-9 and TRBJ2-3, the complete variable domain is DTGVSQNPRHKITKRGQNVTFRCDPISEHNRLYWYRQTLGQGPEFLTYFQNEAQLEKSRLLSDRFSAERPKGSFSTLEIQRTEQGDSAMYLCASSYRADTQYFGPGTRLTVL.

Written as DNA, the CDR3 is TGCGCCAGCAGCTTGGCCGGGGGGAGGGCCTACGAGCAGTACTTC. Protein product: CASSLAGGRAYEQYF. The chain employs TRBV5-1 and TRBJ2-7; 7 nucleotides line up with TRBD2. Germline V CDR1 and CDR2: SGHRS, YFSETQ. The CDR3 covers 15 residues. After removal of 0 bases from V and 2 bases from J, the junction contained 5 bases not matched to a gene.

This chain connects TRBV6-5 to TRBJ2-5; D ambiguous. V was clipped by 6 bases and J by 1 base, with 12 bases between them. Germline V CDR1 and CDR2: MNHEY, SVGAGI. The CDR3 consists of 14 residues. Written as DNA, the CDR3 is TGTGCCAGCAGCCTCGAAGCCTTCCAAGAGACCCAGTACTTC. Its translation is CASSLEAFQETQYF.

V and J are TRBV11-2 and TRBJ2-7; D uncertain. V gave up 6 bases and J gave up 8 bases, with 17 bases separating them. The CDR3 is made up of 13 amino acids. CDR1 and CDR2 (germline): SGHAT, FQNNGV. CDR3 coding DNA: TGTGCCAGCAGTCCAGACACCCACGGGCAGCAGTACTTC. Amino acid sequence: CASSPDTHGQQYF. Full variable domain (remainder filled in from reference TRBV11-2 and TRBJ2-7): EAGVAQSPRYKIIEKRQSVAFWCNPISGHATLYWYQQILGQGPKLLIQFQNNGVVDDSQLPKDRFSAERLKGVDSTLKIQPAKLEDSAVYLCASSPDTHGQQYFGPGTRLTVT.

This chain uses TRBV11-3 with TRBJ2-7, with TRBD1 as a possible D gene (6 bases). The CDR3 contains 16 residues. The V gene's germline CDR1 is SGHNT and CDR2 YENEEA. Trimming removed 1 base at V and 2 bases at J, with 15 bases between. CDR3 in amino acids: CASSLVRQESPYEQYF. The CDR3 DNA sequence: TGTGCCAGCAGCTTAGTGCGACAGGAGAGCCCCTACGAGCAGTACTTC.

The chain is built from TRBV5-1 and TRBJ1-5; 7 nucleotides agree with TRBD1. There are 14 residues in the CDR3. The germline V gene encodes CDR1 SGHRS and CDR2 YFSETQ. The ends lost 2 bases at V and 5 bases at J; junction bases unmatched: 4. In DNA form, the CDR3 reads TGCGCCAGCAGCTTCGACAGGGTTTATCAGCCCCAGCATTTT. It specifies CASSFDRVYQPQHF.

The chain is built from TRBV27 and TRBJ1-1, with D hard to call. This CDR3 comprises 17 residues. Trimming stripped 3 bases from V and 1 base from J, with 18 bases between. Germline CDR1 MNHEY, CDR2 SMNVEV (reference sequence). The CDR3 region is CASSFFPPRAGNTEAFF. CDR3 bases: TGTGCCAGCAGTTTTTTCCCGCCCCGGGCAGGGAACACTGAAGCTTTCTTT.

This sequence joins TRBV29-1 and TRBJ1-2, with D unclear. V lost 5 bases, J lost 8 bases, and 18 bases lay in between. This CDR3 comprises 13 residues. CDR1 and CDR2 from the germline V gene are SQVTM and ANQGSEA. DNA of the CDR3: TGCAGCGTTCGCAGCTCAGGTACCTCGGGCTACACCTTC. Amino acid sequence: CSVRSSGTSGYTF.

The J gene is TRBJ2-7, the V gene TRBV6-6, with 8 positions matching TRBD1. The CDR3 consists of 14 residues. From germline, CDR1 is MNHNY and CDR2 SVGAGI (reference sequence). With V trimmed by 5 bases and J by 3 bases, 6 bases remained unmatched. The CDR3 DNA is TGTGCCAGCAGTAGGACAGGGTTTCACTACGAGCAGTACTTC. It is translated as CASSRTGFHYEQYF.

This clone has just a few counts. This chain links TRBV30 with TRBJ1-1, with D unresolved. The CDR3 extends over 11 amino acids. Trimming cost V 3 bases and J 8 bases, with 10 bases left between them. Per germline, CDR1 GTSNPN and CDR2 SVGIG (reference sequence). The CDR3 spells CAWRFHGEAFF. CDR3 nucleotides: TGTGCCTGGAGGTTCCACGGGGAAGCTTTCTTT.